Shown below are 7 T cell receptor beta chains from a single sample sequenced in a study of blood T cell repertoires in COVID-19. TCRdb keeps only in-frame clones here, not all; method: immunoSEQ multiplex PCR. The sample holds 20,000 or so clones; over 65% are singletons and the top ten take 5.5% to 7%. Material: peripheral blood. These receptors were collected from a human donor in a cohort sampled during active COVID-19.

This clone is a singleton in its sample. The gene calls are TRBV7-6 and TRBJ2-7; D might be TRBD2 (5 bases). The CDR3 totals 14 residues. V lost 4 bases and J 5 bases, leaving 15 bases between the germline ends. Germline lookup yields CDR1 SGHVS and CDR2 FNYEAQ. CDR3 bases: TGTGCCAGCAGCTGGAGGCCGGCGGTCCACGAGCAGTACTTC. It codes for CASSWRPAVHEQYF.

V is TRBV10-3 and J is TRBJ2-1; D uncertain. Trimming took off 6 bases at V and 10 bases at J, with 13 bases between the two ends. This CDR3 comprises 12 residues. CDR1 ENHRY and CDR2 SYGVKD come from the germline V gene. Written as DNA, the CDR3 is TGTGCCATCAGGGGTGTCACACAGGAGCAGTTCTTC. Its translation: CAIRGVTQEQFF.

The J gene is TRBJ2-1, the V gene TRBV7-7, with TRBD1 matching over 9 bases. Germline trimming cut 3 bases from V and 3 bases from J; bases unmatched to any gene: 3. The CDR3 runs to 15 residues. Germline CDR1 SSHAT, CDR2 FNYEAQ (reference sequence). Written as DNA, the CDR3 is TGTGCCAGCAGCTTCGGGACAGGGCTCTACAATGAGCAGTTCTTC. Encoded protein: CASSFGTGLYNEQFF.

The V and J genes are TRBV7-9 and TRBJ2-1; TRBD1 is a possible D gene (6 bases). Germline V gene data show CDR1 as SEHNR and CDR2 as FQNEAQ (reference sequence). V lost 4 bases to trimming and J lost 7 bases, with 14 bases between them. The CDR3 totals 14 residues. In DNA form, the CDR3 reads TGTGCCAGCAGCTCGCGTGGTGGACAGAATGAGCAGTTCTTC. Translated: CASSSRGGQNEQFF.

The gene calls are TRBV6-5 and TRBJ2-2; tentatively, D is TRBD1 (5 bases). The CDR3 loop spans 16 amino acids. Germline assignment: CDR1 MNHEY and CDR2 SVGAGI. The V and J ends lost 2 bases and 4 bases respectively, with 14 bases between them. The CDR3 here is CASSYGQIRVTGELFF. The CDR3 DNA reads TGTGCCAGCAGTTACGGACAAATTCGGGTCACCGGGGAGCTGTTTTTT.

The chain links TRBV7-9 to TRBJ1-4, with 10 bases aligning to TRBD1. V lost 5 bases, J lost 6 bases, and 6 bases stayed unmatched. The germline gives CDR1 SEHNR, CDR2 FQNEAQ (reference sequence). This CDR3 region has 15 residues. CDR3 sequence: CASSVRQGAHEKLFF. The CDR3 DNA is TGTGCCAGCAGCGTTCGACAGGGGGCTCATGAAAAACTGTTTTTT.

The chain carries TRBV28 and TRBJ1-2; 7 bases map to TRBD1. V dropped 5 bases and J dropped 0; count of bases not matched to a gene: 6. Germline values: CDR1 MDHEN, CDR2 SYDVKM. The CDR3 extends over 15 amino acids. In DNA, the CDR3 is TGTGCCAGCAGTACCCCCGGGACAGCTAACTATGGCTACACCTTC. This gives the protein CASSTPGTANYGYTF.